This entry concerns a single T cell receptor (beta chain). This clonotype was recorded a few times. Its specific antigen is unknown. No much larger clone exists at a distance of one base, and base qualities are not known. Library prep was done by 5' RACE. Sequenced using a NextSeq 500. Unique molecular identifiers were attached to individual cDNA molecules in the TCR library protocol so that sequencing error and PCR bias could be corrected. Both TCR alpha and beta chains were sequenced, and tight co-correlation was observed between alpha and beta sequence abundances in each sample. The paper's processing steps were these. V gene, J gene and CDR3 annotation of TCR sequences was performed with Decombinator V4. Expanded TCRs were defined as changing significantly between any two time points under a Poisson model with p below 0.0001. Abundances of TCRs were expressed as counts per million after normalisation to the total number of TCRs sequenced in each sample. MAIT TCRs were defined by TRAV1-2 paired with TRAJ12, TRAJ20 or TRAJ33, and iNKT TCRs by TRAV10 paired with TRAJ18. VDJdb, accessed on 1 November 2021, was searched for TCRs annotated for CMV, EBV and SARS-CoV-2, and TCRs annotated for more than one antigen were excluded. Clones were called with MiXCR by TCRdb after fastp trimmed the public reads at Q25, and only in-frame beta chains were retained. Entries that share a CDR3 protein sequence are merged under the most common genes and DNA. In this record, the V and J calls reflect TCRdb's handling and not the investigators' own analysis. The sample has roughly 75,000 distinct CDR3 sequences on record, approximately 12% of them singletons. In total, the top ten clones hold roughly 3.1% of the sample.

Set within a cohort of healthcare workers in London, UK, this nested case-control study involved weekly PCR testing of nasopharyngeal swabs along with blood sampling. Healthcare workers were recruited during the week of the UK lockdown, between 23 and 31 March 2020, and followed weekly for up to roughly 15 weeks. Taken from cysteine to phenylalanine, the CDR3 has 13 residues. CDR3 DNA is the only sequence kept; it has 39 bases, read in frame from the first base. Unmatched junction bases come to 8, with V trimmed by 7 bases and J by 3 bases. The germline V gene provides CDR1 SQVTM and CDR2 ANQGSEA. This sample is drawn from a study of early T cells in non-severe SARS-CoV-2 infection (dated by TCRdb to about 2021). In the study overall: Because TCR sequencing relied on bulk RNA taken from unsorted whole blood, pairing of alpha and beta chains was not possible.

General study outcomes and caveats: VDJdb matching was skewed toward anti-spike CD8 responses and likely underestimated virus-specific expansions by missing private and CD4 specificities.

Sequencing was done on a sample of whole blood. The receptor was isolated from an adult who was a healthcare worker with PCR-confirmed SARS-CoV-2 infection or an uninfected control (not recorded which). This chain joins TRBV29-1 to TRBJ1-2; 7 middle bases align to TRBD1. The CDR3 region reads CSAATGEDYGYTF. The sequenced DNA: TGCAGCGCCGCTACAGGGGAGGACTATGGCTACACCTTC.